A selection of T cell receptor beta chains follows, all from one sample in a study of identical twins. TCRdb reanalysed the 5' RACE reads using MiXCR and keeps one entry per CDR3 protein. The sample records 500,000 to 600,000 distinct CDR3 sequences, about 20% being singletons. In addition, the sample was reused for a study of T cells expressing NK-cell markers.

The sample comprised CD4+ T cells sorted from blood. The receptors derive from a woman between 18 and 29 years old in good health. Each CDR3 is given with its conserved first and last residue. Each record gives: V gene, clone size, D gene, J gene, CDR3 length, CDR3 protein, CDR3 DNA. D genes are given only for firm matches. The listing skips clone size in some rows; elsewhere it reads once, few, many or a size class.

TRBV20-1,few,NA,TRBJ2-7,14,CSAEDLRGSYEQYF,TGCAGTGCCGAGGACTTAAGGGGTTCCTACGAGCAGTACTTC
TRBV20-1,NA,TRBD1,TRBJ2-1,15,CSAGIPGQGANEQFF,TGCAGTGCTGGCATACCGGGACAGGGGGCCAATGAGCAGTTCTTC
TRBV20-1,NA,TRBD1,TRBJ2-5,13,CSAPDRGWETQYF,TGCAGTGCACCCGACAGGGGTTGGGAGACCCAGTACTTC
TRBV10-2,few,NA,TRBJ1-2,14,CASTWGVNSYGYTF,TGCGCCAGCACCTGGGGGGTGAACTCCTATGGCTACACCTTC
TRBV7-2,NA,TRBD2,TRBJ2-3,15,CASSWGTSGGDTQYF,TGTGCCAGCAGCTGGGGGACTAGCGGAGGCGATACGCAGTATTTT
TRBV10-3,few,NA,TRBJ2-3,12,CAISPTSDTQYF,TGTGCCATCAGTCCGACCTCGGATACGCAGTATTTT
TRBV12-3/TRBV12-4,NA,NA,TRBJ1-2,12,CASSFLKVGYTF,TGTGCCAGCAGTTTTCTGAAGGTTGGCTACACCTTC
TRBV11-2,NA,NA,TRBJ1-3,14,CASSDRQDGNTIYF,TGTGCCAGCAGCGACCGACAGGATGGAAACACCATATATTTT
TRBV6-1,NA,TRBD1,TRBJ2-7,14,CASRGRGFTYEQYF,TGTGCCAGCAGGGGCAGGGGGTTTACCTACGAGCAGTACTTC
TRBV6-5,few,NA,TRBJ2-3,19,CASSYSIRGTAGHTDTQYF,TGTGCCAGCAGTTACTCGATAAGGGGAACAGCGGGTCACACAGATACGCAGTATTTT
TRBV5-6,NA,NA,TRBJ2-3,12,CASSATGGTQYF,TGTGCCAGCAGCGCAACAGGAGGTACGCAGTATTTT
TRBV5-1,NA,NA,TRBJ2-6,18,CASSLAPGSHSGANVLTF,TGCGCCAGCAGCTTGGCTCCCGGGTCCCACTCTGGGGCCAACGTCCTGACTTTC
TRBV7-2,few,NA,TRBJ2-7,14,CASSTRGSGYEQYF,TGTGCCAGCAGCACAAGAGGCAGTGGCTACGAGCAGTACTTC
TRBV4-1,NA,NA,TRBJ1-5,13,CASSQDPGGPQHF,TGCGCCAGCAGCCAAGATCCGGGGGGACCCCAGCATTTT
TRBV12-3/TRBV12-4,many,TRBD1,TRBJ1-1,15,CASSSGQGLGTEAFF,TGTGCCAGCAGTTCCGGACAGGGGCTAGGCACTGAAGCTTTCTTT
TRBV2,few,TRBD1,TRBJ2-7,13,CASSGDREVEQYF,TGTGCCAGCAGCGGTGACAGGGAAGTCGAGCAGTACTTC
TRBV20-1,NA,NA,TRBJ2-5,14,CSARDKGNQETLYF,TGCAGTGCTAGAGATAAGGGCAACCAAGAGACCCTGTACTTC